A single sample gave rise to the 10 T cell receptor beta chains below, sequenced in a study of shared clonotypes between healthy human individuals. Terminally differentiated effector memory CD45RA+ cells were excluded by CCR7 positive selection of CD45RO-negative cells. Produced via immunoSEQ multiplex PCR; TCRdb's table is partial and in-frame only. Among around 1.9 million clones, around 93% were seen once, and the ten largest hold about 1.6%. Sample: naive CD8+ T cells from PBMCs. These TCRs come from a man aged 18 to 29 in good health. Some clones in this sample may be carry-over from other donors' samples.

This rearrangement joins TRBV28 to TRBJ2-3; D uncertain. Germline V gives CDR1 MDHEN, CDR2 SYDVKM. Trimming removed 2 bases from V and 2 bases from J, with 20 bases in between. This CDR3 is built from 18 residues. For the CDR3, the DNA is TGTGCCAGCAGTTTACCCCCTCTTAGCACATATCACACAGATACGCAGTATTTT. Translation gives CASSLPPLSTYHTDTQYF.

On this clone itself: At one boundary the junction diverges from the germline segment, which might be a read error. The chain is built from TRBV5-1 and TRBJ2-1; 10 bases fit TRBD1. Germline-derived CDR1 and CDR2 are SGHRS and YFSETQ. This CDR3 has 15 residues. CDR3 residues: CASSPGQGLANGQFF. In DNA, the CDR3 is TGCGCCAGCAGCCCGGGACAGGGGCTAGCAAATGGGCAGTTCTTC.

The chain has TRBV7-9 and TRBJ2-1, with 10 bases fitting TRBD2. The V gene's germline CDR1 is SEHNR and CDR2 FQNEAQ (reference sequence). Losses at the gene ends were 6 bases for V and 7 bases for J; bases not matched to a gene: 3. This CDR3 has 13 residues. CDR3 amino acids: CASRKREGNEQFF. Written as DNA, the CDR3 is TGTGCCAGCAGAAAGCGGGAGGGGAATGAGCAGTTCTTC.

This chain links TRBV27 with TRBJ2-7; D gene ambiguous. V lost 5 bases, J lost 6 bases, and 26 bases lay in between. The V gene's germline CDR1 is MNHEY and CDR2 SMNVEV (reference sequence). The CDR3 is 17 residues long. In nucleotides, the CDR3 is TGTGCCAGCAGTCCGAGGTCGAATCCCCTACTACTCGTCGAGCAGTACTTC. This encodes CASSPRSNPLLLVEQYF.

CDR3: CATSRYNSGNTIYF. CDR3 DNA: TGTGCCACCAGCAGATATAACTCTGGAAACACCATATATTTT. V gene TRBV15 combines with J gene TRBJ1-3; no firm D call. Germline V lookup: CDR1 LNHNV, CDR2 YYDKDF (reference sequence). V was shortened by 2 bases and J by 0 bases, with 5 bases between the two germline ends. This CDR3 contains 14 residues.

V usage is TRBV19 and J usage is TRBJ1-2; D might be TRBD1 (6 bases). Germline-derived CDR1 and CDR2 are LNHDA and SQIVND (reference sequence). CDR3 length equals 14 residues. The V and J ends lost 6 bases and 4 bases respectively, with 15 bases between them. The CDR3 here is CASRGTTVGYGYTF. CDR3 in DNA: TGTGCCAGTAGAGGGACAACAGTGGGCTATGGCTACACCTTC.

The J gene is TRBJ2-7, the V gene TRBV29-1; 10 bases line up with TRBD1. CDR1 SQVTM and CDR2 ANQGSEA come from the germline V gene. The CDR3 consists of 12 residues. J was trimmed by 4 bases and V by 8 bases; bases with no gene match: 5. This CDR3 reads CSSRDRGYEQYF. The DNA of the CDR3 is TGCAGCTCCCGGGACAGGGGATACGAGCAGTACTTC.

The V call is TRBV19, the J call TRBJ2-5; the D gene is possibly TRBD2 (5 bases). The J call could be wrong; TRBJ2-7 is a better fit for the DNA end. This CDR3 has 14 amino acids. Germline V gene sequence: CDR1 LNHDA, CDR2 SQIVND (reference sequence). The CDR3: CASSIGGPSYEQYF. The CDR3 DNA is TGTGCCAGTAGTATTGGCGGGCCTTCCTACGAGCAGTACTTC.

This chain joins TRBV9 and TRBJ1-5, with TRBD1 as a possible D gene (6 bases). The CDR3 has 14 amino acids. The V end was cut by 4 bases, the J end by 7 bases, with 15 bases between. The V gene's germline CDR1 is SGDLS and CDR2 YYNGEE. The CDR3 loop reads CASSPGGAGQPQHF. The CDR3 bases are TGTGCCAGCAGCCCTGGGGGGGCCGGACAGCCCCAGCATTTT. Full variable domain (rest looked up from reference TRBV9 and TRBJ1-5): DSGVTQTPKHLITATGQRVTLRCSPRSGDLSVYWYQQSLDQGLQFLIQYYNGEERAKGNILERFSAQQFPDLHSELNLSSLELGDSALYFCASSPGGAGQPQHFGDGTRLSIL.

This sequence joins TRBV9 and TRBJ1-1, with 7 positions matching TRBD1. The V segment lost 3 bases and the J segment 3 bases; nucleotides outside the gene matches: 8. CDR1 and CDR2 from the germline V gene are SGDLS and YYNGEE. The CDR3 runs to 15 residues. CDR3 in DNA: TGTGCCAGCAGCGCGAGGGGGCTTTTGGACACTGAAGCTTTCTTT. Residues: CASSARGLLDTEAFF. The complete variable domain, with remaining parts taken from reference TRBV9 and TRBJ1-1, reads DSGVTQTPKHLITATGQRVTLRCSPRSGDLSVYWYQQSLDQGLQFLIQYYNGEERAKGNILERFSAQQFPDLHSELNLSSLELGDSALYFCASSARGLLDTEAFFGQGTRLTVV.